These 15 T cell receptor beta chains originate from one sample sequenced in a study of blood T cells in healthy people across ages. Next came a second PCR, run for about 7 to 12 cycles, which used a sample-barcoded 5' primer along with a J-beta primer mix. Each CDR3 protein gets one entry after TCRdb re-called the 5' RACE reads with MiXCR. This sample has about 1,800,000 distinct CDR3 sequences, with 28% found just once. Sample: blood. The source is a woman under 40 in good health.

This clonotype has a handful of counts. This chain joins TRBV5-1 and TRBJ2-7, with D perhaps given as TRBD1 or TRBD2 (5 bases each). This CDR3 has 16 amino acids. Trimming took off 0 bases at V and 7 bases at J, with 20 bases between the two ends. The germline CDR1 and CDR2 sequences are SGHRS and YFSETQ. The CDR3 reads CASSLASGLSAGEQYF. The DNA of the CDR3 is TGCGCCAGCAGCTTGGCCTCGGGGCTGTCGGCGGGTGAGCAGTACTTC. Looking up the rest from reference TRBV5-1 and TRBJ2-7 gives the full variable domain: KAGVTQTPRYLIKTRGQQVTLSCSPISGHRSVSWYQQTPGQGLQFLFEYFSETQRNKGNFPGRFSGRQFSNSRSEMNVSTLELGDSALYLCASSLASGLSAGEQYFGPGTRLTVT.

Here the CDR3 reads CSAPGGARSSYNEQFF. For the CDR3, the DNA is TGCAGTGCCCCCGGCGGGGCGAGAAGCTCCTACAATGAGCAGTTCTTC. V usage is TRBV20-1 and J usage is TRBJ2-1, with D possibly being TRBD2 (6 bases). V dropped 6 bases and J dropped 0 bases, with 18 bases sitting between them. Germline lookup yields CDR1 DFQATT and CDR2 SNEGSKA (reference sequence). This CDR3 region has 16 residues.

This clonotype was observed a handful of times. Here the CDR3 DNA reads TGTGCCACCAGCATAGACAGGGGGTCCCCCTACGAGCAGTACTTC. Translated: CATSIDRGSPYEQYF. This chain uses TRBV15 with TRBJ2-7; 9 nucleotides line up with TRBD1. J was trimmed by 2 bases and V by 4 bases; bases with no gene match: 6. The CDR3 is made up of 15 amino acids. Germline assignment: CDR1 LNHNV and CDR2 YYDKDF (reference sequence).

In the case of this clonotype: A read error may explain this, as a much larger clone is one base away. DNA of the CDR3: TGTGCCAGCACCAACTCATTGTACCAAGAGACCCAGTACTTC. It specifies CASTNSLYQETQYF. The V call is TRBV6-5, the J call TRBJ2-5, with D unresolved. The ends were cut back, 7 bases at V and 0 bases at J, with 12 bases in the middle. CDR1 and CDR2 from the germline V gene are MNHEY and SVGAGI. This CDR3 spans 14 amino acids.

Only a few counts were recorded for this clonotype. V usage is TRBV20-1 and J usage is TRBJ2-2; 9 bases map to TRBD2. Losses at the gene ends were 2 bases for V and 7 bases for J; bases not matched to a gene: 8. Germline CDR1 reads DFQATT; CDR2 reads SNEGSKA (reference sequence). The CDR3 runs 15 residues. CDR3 protein: CSARSGLAPSGELFF. CDR3 bases: TGCAGTGCTAGATCTGGACTAGCGCCAAGCGGGGAGCTGTTTTTT.

The CDR3 spells CASSLTATSMNTEAFF. In nucleotides, the CDR3 is TGTGCCAGCAGCCTGACGGCCACTTCAATGAACACTGAAGCTTTCTTT. This chain connects TRBV11-2 to TRBJ1-1, with D uncertain. The CDR3 loop spans 16 amino acids. V lost 5 bases and J lost 0, with 16 bases in between. Germline CDR1 SGHAT, CDR2 FQNNGV.

There are a few counts of this clonotype. The chain joins TRBV4-2 to TRBJ1-6, with 8 bases that match TRBD1. This CDR3 contains 18 residues. Germline lookup yields CDR1 LGHNA and CDR2 YNFKEQ. After removal of 3 bases from V and 0 bases from J, the junction contained 7 bases not matched to a gene. Here the CDR3 DNA reads TGTGCCAGCAGCCATTTACAGGGGGGTTTCTCCTATAATTCACCCCTCCACTTT. Its translation is CASSHLQGGFSYNSPLHF.

The V and J genes are TRBV18 and TRBJ2-7, with D perhaps TRBD2 (5 bases). Germline V gene data show CDR1 as KGHSH and CDR2 as LQKENI. The CDR3 loop spans 19 amino acids. Trimming removed 1 base at V and 2 bases at J, with 24 bases between. CDR3 sequence reads: CASSPQASRTHRSPYEQYF. CDR3 DNA sequence: TGTGCCAGCTCACCACAGGCTAGCCGAACGCATAGGAGCCCCTACGAGCAGTACTTC.

The J gene is TRBJ2-1, the V gene TRBV6-2 or TRBV6-3, with 8 bases that match TRBD1. The trim removed 7 bases at V and 0 bases at J, leaving 8 bases unmatched. CDR3 length: 16 amino acids. Germline loops: CDR1 MNHEY, CDR2 SVGEGT. Here the CDR3 DNA reads TGTGCCAGCATTGAAACCGGGACAGGCTCCTACAATGAGCAGTTCTTC. Translating it yields CASIETGTGSYNEQFF.

This clonotype has a handful of counts. The V call is TRBV25-1, the J call TRBJ1-6; 9 bases are shared with TRBD1. Germline V gene data show CDR1 as MGHDK and CDR2 as SYGVNS. The CDR3 covers 17 residues. J gave up 7 bases and V 3 bases, and 10 bases lay outside the gene matches. CDR3 bases: TGTGCCAGCAGTGATTACACCGGGACAGGGATCAATTCACCCCTCCACTTT. Amino acids: CASSDYTGTGINSPLHF.

A few counts support this clonotype. A much more abundant neighbour one base away suggests this may be a read error. This rearrangement joins TRBV12-3 or TRBV12-4 to TRBJ2-5; the D gene is possibly TRBD1 (6 bases). Matching the DNA end better, TRBJ2-7 makes the J call doubtful. The CDR3 contains 16 residues. DNA for the CDR3: TGTGCCAGCACCGACAGGCGGGTAATCGCCCGGGACGAGCAGTACTTC. Translation gives CASTDRRVIARDEQYF.

The genes are TRBV27 and TRBJ2-1, with D tentatively TRBD2 (5 bases). Germline CDR1 reads MNHEY; CDR2 reads SMNVEV (reference sequence). This CDR3 has 14 amino acids. V shed 4 bases and J shed 10 bases, with 17 bases lying between them. The CDR3 region has the DNA TGTGCCAGCAGTTCGTCAGCGGAAAGTTTCGAGCAGTTCTTC. Translation gives CASSSSAESFEQFF.

There are a few counts of this clonotype. The chain uses TRBV5-1 and TRBJ2-1; maybe TRBD1 (6 bases). Per the germline V gene, CDR1 is SGHRS and CDR2 is YFSETQ. This CDR3 is built from 15 residues. V lost 4 bases and J 5 bases, leaving 16 bases between the germline ends. The CDR3 loop reads CASSQPGHPNNEQFF. The CDR3, as DNA: TGCGCCAGCAGCCAACCGGGACATCCGAACAATGAGCAGTTCTTC.

J is TRBJ2-1 and V is TRBV24-1; maybe TRBD1 (6 bases). V dropped 2 bases and J dropped 2 bases, with 18 bases sitting between them. The CDR3 sequence is 18 residues long. CDR1 is KGHDR, CDR2 SFDVKD, per germline. The DNA of the CDR3 is TGTGCCACCAGTGATTGGACCACAGGGACGGATGCCTACAATGAGCAGTTCTTC. Translation: CATSDWTTGTDAYNEQFF.

This clonotype appeared a few times. The junction departs from germline at one end; a sequencing error may be responsible. The chain links TRBV20-1 to TRBJ2-4; D ambiguous. Judging by the DNA end, TRBJ2-7 fits better; the J call may be wrong. The CDR3 consists of 11 residues. Germline V CDR1 and CDR2: DFQATT, SNEGSKA (reference sequence). This CDR3 reads CRASTAYEQYF. DNA of the CDR3: TGCAGGGCTAGTACGGCCTACGAGCAGTACTTC.